This T cell receptor beta chain emerged from a study of shared clonotypes between healthy human individuals. Per the germline V gene, CDR1 is LNHNV and CDR2 is YYDKDF (reference sequence). The CDR3 consists of 12 residues. V dropped 9 bases and J dropped 4 bases, with 13 bases sitting between them. The repertoire was sequenced with immunoSEQ multiplex PCR; TCRdb's copy has only in-frame clones and lacks some. The data hold roughly 1,500,000 clones, with 97% to 99% observed a single time. The rearrangement uses TRBV15 and TRBJ2-7; D is ambiguous. This sequence originates from a man aged 25 to 40 in good health. Sequenced material: naive CD4+ T cells sorted from blood. Subset denoted: CD45RA+ positively selected. The CDR3 region has the DNA TGTGCCACGGGTCTGATCGGGTACGAGCAGTACTTC. Amino acid sequence: CATGLIGYEQYF.